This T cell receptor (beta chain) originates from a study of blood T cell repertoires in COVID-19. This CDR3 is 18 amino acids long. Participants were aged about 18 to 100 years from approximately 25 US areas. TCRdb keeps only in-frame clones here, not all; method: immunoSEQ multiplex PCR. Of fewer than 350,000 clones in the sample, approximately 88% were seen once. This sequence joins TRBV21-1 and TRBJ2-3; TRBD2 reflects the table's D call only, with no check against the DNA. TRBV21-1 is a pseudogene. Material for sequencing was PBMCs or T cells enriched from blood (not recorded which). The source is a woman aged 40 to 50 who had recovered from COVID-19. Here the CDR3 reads CASSATSGRTPSTDTQYF. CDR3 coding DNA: TGTGCCAGCAGCGCAACTAGCGGGCGAACACCAAGCACAGATACGCAGTATTTT.